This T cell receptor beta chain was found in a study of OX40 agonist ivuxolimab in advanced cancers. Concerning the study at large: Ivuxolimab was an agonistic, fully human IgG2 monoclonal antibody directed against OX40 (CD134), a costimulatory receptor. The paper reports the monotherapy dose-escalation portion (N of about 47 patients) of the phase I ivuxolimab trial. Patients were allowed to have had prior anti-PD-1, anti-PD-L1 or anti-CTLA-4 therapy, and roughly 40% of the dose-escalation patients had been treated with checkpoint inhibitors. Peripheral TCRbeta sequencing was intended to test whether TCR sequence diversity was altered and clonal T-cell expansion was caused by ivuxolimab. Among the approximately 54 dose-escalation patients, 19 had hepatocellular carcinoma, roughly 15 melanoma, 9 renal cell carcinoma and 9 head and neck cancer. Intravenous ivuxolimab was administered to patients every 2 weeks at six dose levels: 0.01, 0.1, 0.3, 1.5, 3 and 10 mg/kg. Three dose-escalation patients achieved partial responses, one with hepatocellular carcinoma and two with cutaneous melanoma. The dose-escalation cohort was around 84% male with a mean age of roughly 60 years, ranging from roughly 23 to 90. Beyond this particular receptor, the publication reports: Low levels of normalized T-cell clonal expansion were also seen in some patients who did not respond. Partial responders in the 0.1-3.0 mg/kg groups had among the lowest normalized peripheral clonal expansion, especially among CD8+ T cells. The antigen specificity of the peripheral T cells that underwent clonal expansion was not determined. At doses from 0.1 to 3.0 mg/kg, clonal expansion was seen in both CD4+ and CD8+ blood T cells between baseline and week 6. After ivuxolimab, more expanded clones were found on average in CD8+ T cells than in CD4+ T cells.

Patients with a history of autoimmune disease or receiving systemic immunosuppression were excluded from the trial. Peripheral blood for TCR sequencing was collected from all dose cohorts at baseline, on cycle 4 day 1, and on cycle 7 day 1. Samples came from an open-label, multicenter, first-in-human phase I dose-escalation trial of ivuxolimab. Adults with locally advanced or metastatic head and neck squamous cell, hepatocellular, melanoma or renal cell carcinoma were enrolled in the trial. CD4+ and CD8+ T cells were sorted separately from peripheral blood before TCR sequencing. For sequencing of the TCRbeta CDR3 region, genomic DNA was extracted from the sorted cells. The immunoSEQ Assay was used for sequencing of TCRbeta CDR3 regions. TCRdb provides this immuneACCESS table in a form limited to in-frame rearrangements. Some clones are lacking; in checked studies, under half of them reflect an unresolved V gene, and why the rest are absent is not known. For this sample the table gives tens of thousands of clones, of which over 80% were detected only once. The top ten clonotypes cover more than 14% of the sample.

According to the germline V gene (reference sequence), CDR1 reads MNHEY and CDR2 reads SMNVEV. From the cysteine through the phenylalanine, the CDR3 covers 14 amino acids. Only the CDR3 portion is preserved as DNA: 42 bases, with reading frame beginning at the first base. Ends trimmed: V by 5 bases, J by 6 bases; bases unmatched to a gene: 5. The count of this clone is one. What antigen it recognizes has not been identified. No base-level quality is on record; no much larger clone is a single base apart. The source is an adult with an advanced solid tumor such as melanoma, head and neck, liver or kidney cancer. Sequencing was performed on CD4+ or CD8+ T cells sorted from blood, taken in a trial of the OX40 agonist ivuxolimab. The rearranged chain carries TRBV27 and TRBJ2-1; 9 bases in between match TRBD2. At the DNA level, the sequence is TGTGCCAGCAGTACAGGACTAGCGCGCAATGAGCAGTTCTTC. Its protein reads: CASSTGLARNEQFF.